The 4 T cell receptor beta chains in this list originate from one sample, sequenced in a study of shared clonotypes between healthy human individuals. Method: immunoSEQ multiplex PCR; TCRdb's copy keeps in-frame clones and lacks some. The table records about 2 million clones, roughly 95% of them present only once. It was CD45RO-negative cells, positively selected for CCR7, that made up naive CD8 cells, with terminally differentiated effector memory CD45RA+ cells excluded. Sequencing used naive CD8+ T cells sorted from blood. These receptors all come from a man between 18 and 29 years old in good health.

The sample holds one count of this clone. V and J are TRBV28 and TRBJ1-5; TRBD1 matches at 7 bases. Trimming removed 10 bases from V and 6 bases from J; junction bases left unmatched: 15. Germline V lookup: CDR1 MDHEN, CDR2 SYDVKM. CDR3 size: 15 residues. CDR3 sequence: CATRGGQGERQPQHF. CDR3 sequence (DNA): TGTGCCACCAGGGGCGGGCAGGGGGAGCGTCAGCCCCAGCATTTT.

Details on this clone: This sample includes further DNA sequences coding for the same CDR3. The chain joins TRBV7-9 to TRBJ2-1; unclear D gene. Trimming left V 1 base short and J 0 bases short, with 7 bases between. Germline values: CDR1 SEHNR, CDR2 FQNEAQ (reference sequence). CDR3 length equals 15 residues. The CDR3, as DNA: TGTGCCAGCAGCTTAGACCCTAGCTCCTACAATGAGCAGTTCTTC. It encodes CASSLDPSSYNEQFF.

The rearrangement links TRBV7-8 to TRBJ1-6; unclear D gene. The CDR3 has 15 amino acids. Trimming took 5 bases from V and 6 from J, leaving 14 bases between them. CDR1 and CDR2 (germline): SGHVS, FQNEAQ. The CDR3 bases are TGTGCCAGCAGCGACGGCCATACCCCTAATTCACCCCTCCACTTT. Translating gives CASSDGHTPNSPLHF.

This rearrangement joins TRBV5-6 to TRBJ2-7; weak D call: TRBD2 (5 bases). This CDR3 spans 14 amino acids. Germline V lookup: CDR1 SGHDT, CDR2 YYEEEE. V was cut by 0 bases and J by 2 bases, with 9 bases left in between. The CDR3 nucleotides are TGTGCCAGCAGCTTGGCAGCGGTCCCCTACGAGCAGTACTTC. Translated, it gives CASSLAAVPYEQYF.